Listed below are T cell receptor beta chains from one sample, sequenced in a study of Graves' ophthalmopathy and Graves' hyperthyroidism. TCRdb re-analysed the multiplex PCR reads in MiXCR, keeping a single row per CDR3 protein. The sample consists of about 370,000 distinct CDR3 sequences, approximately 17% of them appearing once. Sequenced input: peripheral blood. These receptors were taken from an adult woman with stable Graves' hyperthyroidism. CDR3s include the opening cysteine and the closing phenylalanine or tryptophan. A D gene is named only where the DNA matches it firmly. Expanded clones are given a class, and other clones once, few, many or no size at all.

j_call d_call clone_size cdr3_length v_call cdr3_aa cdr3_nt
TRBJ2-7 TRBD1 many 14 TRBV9 CASSVGDSGYEQYF TGTGCCAGCAGCGTAGGGGACAGTGGGTACGAGCAGTACTTC
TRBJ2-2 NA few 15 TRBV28 CASSFASPNTGELFF TGTGCCAGCAGTTTCGCTAGCCCGAACACCGGGGAGCTGTTTTTT
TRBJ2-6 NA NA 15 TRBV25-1 CASSYSTRGARVLTF TGTGCCAGCAGTTACTCGACCAGGGGGGCCAGGGTCCTGACTTTC
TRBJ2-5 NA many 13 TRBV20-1 CSARWSIQETQYF TGCAGTGCTAGGTGGTCTATCCAAGAGACCCAGTACTTC
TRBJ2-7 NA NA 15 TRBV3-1 CASSQAGGATYEQYF TGTGCCAGCAGCCAAGCGGGCGGAGCAACCTACGAGCAGTACTTC
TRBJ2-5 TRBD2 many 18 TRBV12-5 CASGLVLGRGLFQETQYF TGTGCTAGTGGTTTGGTACTCGGGAGGGGCCTATTCCAAGAGACCCAGTACTTC
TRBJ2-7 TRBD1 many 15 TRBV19 CASSIGTGSSYEQYF TGTGCCAGTAGTATCGGGACAGGGTCTAGCTACGAGCAGTACTTC
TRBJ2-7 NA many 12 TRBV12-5 CASGLVRSEQYF TGTGCTAGTGGTTTGGTACGAAGCGAGCAGTACTTC
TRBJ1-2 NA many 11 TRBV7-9 CASRPTDSYTF TGTGCCAGCAGGCCGACAGATAGCTACACCTTC
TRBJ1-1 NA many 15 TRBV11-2 CASRLTGNTNTEAFF TGTGCCAGCAGACTAACAGGGAACACCAACACTGAAGCTTTCTTT
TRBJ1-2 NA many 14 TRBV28 CASIKGDGNYGYTF TGTGCCAGCATCAAAGGGGACGGGAACTATGGCTACACCTTC
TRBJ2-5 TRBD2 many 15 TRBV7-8 CASSPGLAIIETQYF TGTGCCAGCAGCCCGGGACTAGCTATAATAGAGACCCAGTACTTC
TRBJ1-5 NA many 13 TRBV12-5 CASGSRTDQPQHF TGTGCTAGTGGTTCGCGGACGGATCAGCCCCAGCATTTT
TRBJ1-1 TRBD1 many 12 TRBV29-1 CSVHTGGTEAFF TGCAGCGTTCATACAGGGGGCACTGAAGCTTTCTTT
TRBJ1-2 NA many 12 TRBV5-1 CASHRENYGYTF TGCGCCAGTCACAGAGAGAACTATGGCTACACCTTC
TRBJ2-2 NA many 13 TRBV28 CASSLEVFGELFF TGTGCCAGCAGTTTGGAAGTTTTCGGGGAGCTGTTTTTT
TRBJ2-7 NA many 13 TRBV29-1 CSANTDYSGEQYF TGCAGCGCTAACACGGACTATTCTGGCGAGCAGTACTTC
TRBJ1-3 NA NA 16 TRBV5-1 CASSLQGGTSGNTIYF TGCGCCAGCAGCTTGCAGGGCGGAACCTCTGGAAACACCATATATTTT
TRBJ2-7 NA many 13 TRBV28 CASPSDGSYEQYF TGTGCCAGCCCTTCGGACGGTTCCTACGAGCAGTACTTC
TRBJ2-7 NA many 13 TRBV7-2 CASSPTAKYEQYF TGTGCCAGCAGCCCGACTGCTAAATACGAGCAGTACTTC
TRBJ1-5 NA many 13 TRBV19 CASAVYSNQPQHF TGTGCCAGCGCCGTATATAGCAATCAGCCCCAGCATTTT
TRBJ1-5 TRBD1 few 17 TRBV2 CASSELAAGGNNQPQHF TGTGCCAGCAGTGAATTGGCCGCAGGGGGGAACAATCAGCCCCAGCATTTT
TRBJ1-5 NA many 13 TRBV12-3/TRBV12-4 CASREGLYQPQHF TGTGCCAGTCGAGAAGGGCTCTATCAGCCCCAGCATTTT
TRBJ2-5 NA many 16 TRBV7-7 CASSLGGYPFQETQYF TGTGCTAGCAGCTTAGGAGGGTACCCCTTCCAAGAGACCCAGTACTTC
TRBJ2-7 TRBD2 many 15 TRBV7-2 CASSLEASGRREQYF TGTGCCAGCAGCTTAGAGGCTAGCGGGAGGCGCGAGCAGTACTTC
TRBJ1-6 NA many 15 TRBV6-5 CASSSGGTYNSPLHF TGTGCCAGCAGTTCCGGGGGTACATATAATTCACCCCTCCACTTT
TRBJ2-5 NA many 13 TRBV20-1 CSARDPRHGTQYF TGCAGTGCTAGAGATCCCAGGCATGGGACCCAGTACTTC
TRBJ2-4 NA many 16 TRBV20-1 CSARAARGGNKNIQYF TGCAGTGCTAGAGCCGCCAGAGGGGGTAACAAAAACATTCAGTACTTC
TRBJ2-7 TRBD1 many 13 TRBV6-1 CASSVDRGYEQYF TGTGCCAGCAGTGTGGACAGGGGCTACGAGCAGTACTTC
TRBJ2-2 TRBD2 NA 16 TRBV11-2 CASSPRERTRAGELFF TGTGCCAGCAGCCCTCGTGAGAGGACTAGAGCCGGGGAGCTGTTTTTT
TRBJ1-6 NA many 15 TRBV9 CASSVDPTSNSPLHF TGTGCCAGCAGCGTAGATCCCACCAGCAATTCACCCCTCCACTTT
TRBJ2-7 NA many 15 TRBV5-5 CASSFTGALPHEQYF TGTGCCAGCAGCTTTACCGGTGCCCTCCCCCACGAGCAGTACTTC
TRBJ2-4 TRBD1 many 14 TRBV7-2 CASSLGGQGSIKYF TGTGCCAGCAGCTTAGGTGGACAGGGAAGCATTAAGTACTTC